The clone carrying this T cell receptor (beta chain) was picked up one time. This specimen comes from a study of cytomegalovirus exposure and HLA in healthy donors. The PCR made use of 60 Vbeta and 13 Jbeta primers. Sequencing used immunoSEQ multiplex PCR; TCRdb keeps in-frame clones, though not all of them. Found here are 90,000 to 130,000 clones, approximately 80% of them singletons; the top ten hold 22%. This CDR3 has 17 residues. Per germline, CDR1 MGHRA and CDR2 YSYEKL. Deletions cut 2 bases from V and 0 bases from J, with 16 bases between. Sequencing used PBMCs. J is TRBJ1-2 and V is TRBV4-1, with D possibly being TRBD1 (6 bases). This receptor was obtained from a man aged 25-45 years in good health and CMV-seropositive. The DNA for the CDR3 is TGCGCCAGCAGCCAACAATGGTCCGGACAGTCTAACTATGGCTACACCTTC. Translating it yields CASSQQWSGQSNYGYTF.